The sequence of this TCR beta chain was determined in a study of early T cells in non-severe SARS-CoV-2 infection. The wider study: Chains from this unsorted whole-blood bulk RNA could not be paired.

In the library, individual cDNA molecules carried attached unique molecular identifiers. MiXCR was run by TCRdb on the 5' RACE reads, yielding one entry per CDR3 protein. The data show about 110,000 distinct CDR3 sequences, around 10% seen once. The CDR3 extends over 13 amino acids. Germline lookup yields CDR1 DFQATT and CDR2 SNEGSKA (reference sequence). V shed 6 bases, J shed 2 bases, and the junction held 4 bases outside the gene matches. In this sample, this clonotype turned up a few times. Sequencing was performed on whole blood. This chain links TRBV20-1 with TRBJ2-1; TRBD2 aligns across 7 bases. The clonotype comes from an adult who was a healthcare worker with PCR-confirmed SARS-CoV-2 infection or an uninfected control (not recorded which). The CDR3 spells CSAGGSAYNEQFF. CDR3 nucleotide sequence: TGCAGTGCCGGGGGGTCTGCCTACAATGAGCAGTTCTTC.